The 5 T cell receptor beta chains below all came from one sample that was sequenced in a study of blood T cells in healthy people across ages (dated by TCRdb to the mid-2010s). Preparation of the library involved 5' RACE. Data came from an Illumina HiSeq 2500. A second about 6 to 11 cycle PCR used a sample-barcoded 5' primer and a J-beta primer mix. Through fastp at Q25 and MiXCR, TCRdb rebuilt clones from the public reads, retaining in-frame beta chains. Entries are consolidated by CDR3 protein sequence, retaining the most common genes and DNA. This sample has 750,000 to 950,000 distinct CDR3 sequences in its table, and 40% to 65% of those were observed once. The ten largest clones take up roughly two fifths of the sample. Sequencing was performed on blood. The receptors derive from a man at least 80 years old in good health.

This clonotype turned up a few times. The gene calls are TRBV27 and TRBJ2-5, with TRBD1 matching 7 bases. V dropped 6 bases and J dropped 4; count of bases not matched to a gene: 8. In germline, CDR1 is MNHEY, CDR2 SMNVEV (reference sequence). The CDR3 covers 14 residues. This chain's CDR3 is CASSRTGAGETQYF. CDR3 DNA sequence: TGTGCCAGCAGCAGGACAGGTGCGGGAGAGACCCAGTACTTC.

The chain has TRBV6-6 and TRBJ1-1; the D is unclear. This CDR3 is built from 15 residues. V gave up 7 bases and J gave up 1 base, with 16 bases separating them. Germline lookup yields CDR1 MNHNY and CDR2 SVGAGI (reference sequence). The CDR3 DNA follows: TGTGCCAGCACTCCTTCGGCTAGCCAGAACACTGAAGCTTTCTTT. Translating it yields CASTPSASQNTEAFF.

This clonotype was seen a few times. The V and J genes are TRBV4-1 and TRBJ1-2; D is undetermined. Trimming took 1 base from V and 3 from J, leaving 6 bases between them. Germline CDR1 is MGHRA and CDR2 is YSYEKL. CDR3 size: 13 residues. The CDR3 bases are TGCGCCAGCAGCCAAGCCGCGGACTATGGCTACACCTTC. This encodes CASSQAADYGYTF.

The chain employs TRBV20-1 and TRBJ2-1; 9 bases map to TRBD2. V lost 0 bases, J lost 0 bases, and 3 bases stayed unmatched. Germline assignment: CDR1 DFQATT and CDR2 SNEGSKA (reference sequence). CDR3 length: 16 residues. CDR3 region: CSARDRLAASYNEQFF. CDR3 in DNA: TGCAGTGCTAGAGATCGACTAGCGGCCTCCTACAATGAGCAGTTCTTC.

J is TRBJ2-1 and V is TRBV20-1, with 12 bases identical to TRBD2. The CDR3 runs 18 residues. In germline, CDR1 is DFQATT, CDR2 SNEGSKA (reference sequence). Trimming at V came to 0 bases and at J to 3 bases, leaving 9 bases not matched to a gene. The DNA of the CDR3 is TGCAGTGCTAGAGATAGTCTAGCGGGAGGGGGGAACTACAATGAGCAGTTCTTC. It encodes CSARDSLAGGGNYNEQFF.